Below, 28 T cell receptor beta chains from the same sample are listed, as sequenced in a study of blood T cell repertoires in COVID-19. Data came from immunoSEQ multiplex PCR; TCRdb stores just in-frame clones and leaves some out. The sample lists under 300,000 clones; over 80% were seen once. The material sequenced was peripheral blood. The receptors stem from a woman aged 55-69 years with active or convalescent COVID-19.

The CDR3 protein is CASSDPLAGEWKAQYF. The CDR3 nucleotides are TGTGCCAGCAGCGACCCACTAGCGGGGGAGTGGAAGGCGCAGTATTTT. The chain links TRBV25-1 to TRBJ2-3; the match to TRBD2 covers 11 bases. CDR3 length: 16 residues. Unmatched junction bases numbered 15, after V lost 6 bases and J lost 10 bases. CDR1 and CDR2 (germline): MGHDK, SYGVNS.

The chain joins TRBV5-1 to TRBJ2-3; TRBD2 matches at 10 bases. V gave up 5 bases and J gave up 4 bases; unmatched junction bases: 1. CDR1 and CDR2 (germline): SGHRS, YFSETQ. The CDR3 consists of 13 residues. Written as DNA, the CDR3 is TGCGCCAGCAGAGCGGGGGGGGCAGATACGCAGTATTTT. Amino acid sequence: CASRAGGADTQYF.

The gene calls are TRBV6-5 and TRBJ2-7; 7 nucleotides line up with TRBD1. Germline V gives CDR1 MNHEY, CDR2 SVGAGI. V was pared by 6 bases and J by 6 bases, with 11 bases of the junction left unmatched. The CDR3 totals 14 residues. CDR3 in amino acids: CASRRRTGLGEQYV. The CDR3, as DNA: TGTGCCAGCAGACGGCGGACAGGTTTAGGCGAGCAGTACGTC.

This clone was observed a single time. The rearrangement links TRBV7-6 to TRBJ1-1; 8 nucleotides match TRBD1. Germline-derived CDR1 and CDR2 are SGHVS and FNYEAQ. V shed 6 bases, J shed 2 bases, and the junction held 8 bases outside the gene matches. The CDR3 contains 15 residues. CDR3 region: CASRHWTGNNTEAFF. As DNA, the CDR3 is TGTGCCAGCAGACATTGGACAGGGAATAACACTGAAGCTTTCTTT.

This clone appeared a single time. The chain is built from TRBV29-1 and TRBJ1-2; D not resolved. Germline V gene data show CDR1 as SQVTM and CDR2 as ANQGSEA. V was pared by 2 bases and J by 8 bases, with 15 bases between. The CDR3 length is 13 residues. CDR3 region: CSVEILAARGYTF. As DNA, the CDR3 is TGCAGCGTTGAAATTTTGGCCGCCAGGGGCTACACCTTC.

The rearrangement uses TRBV28 and TRBJ1-5, with 12 bases aligning to TRBD1. Trimming at V came to 2 bases and at J to 5 bases, leaving 4 bases not matched to a gene. Per the germline V gene, CDR1 is MDHEN and CDR2 is SYDVKM. CDR3 length: 16 amino acids. CDR3 sequence reads: CASSLPGTGGYQPQHF. DNA of the CDR3: TGTGCCAGCAGTTTACCCGGGACAGGGGGCTATCAGCCCCAGCATTTT.

The chain joins TRBV19 to TRBJ1-2, with a tentative D call TRBD1 (5 bases). Germline values: CDR1 LNHDA, CDR2 SQIVND (reference sequence). The ends were cut back, 4 bases at V and 1 base at J, with 13 bases in the middle. The CDR3 is 15 amino acids. CDR3 residues: CASSTDVQGNYGYTF. The CDR3, as DNA: TGTGCCAGTAGTACCGACGTGCAGGGTAACTATGGCTACACCTTC.

This clone was picked up one time. The chain carries TRBV7-2 and TRBJ2-3; D perhaps matches TRBD1 (6 bases). This CDR3 is 16 amino acids long. V shed 7 bases and J shed 1 base, with 18 bases lying between them. Germline V gene sequence: CDR1 SGHTA, CDR2 FQGNSA. The CDR3 DNA follows: TGTGCCAGCACCCCCCCAATGGGGGCGGGCACAGATACGCAGTATTTT. This codes for CASTPPMGAGTDTQYF.

This sequence joins TRBV6-6 and TRBJ1-4; D uncertain. Per the germline V gene, CDR1 is MNHNY and CDR2 is SVGAGI (reference sequence). The V end lost 6 bases, the J end lost 7 bases, and 12 bases lay between the germline ends. The CDR3 is 13 amino acids. This CDR3 reads CASSSRGLEKLFF. The CDR3 DNA reads as TGTGCCAGCAGCTCCAGAGGGCTTGAAAAACTGTTTTTT.

The chain uses TRBV2 and TRBJ2-1; TRBD2 matches at 9 bases. V was pared by 2 bases and J by 8 bases, with 7 bases of the junction left unmatched. CDR1 is SNHLY, CDR2 FYNNEI, per germline. The CDR3 runs 15 residues. The CDR3 DNA reads TGTGCCAGCAGTGAAATAGGCGGGAGGGCTTATGAGCAGTTCTTC. Its translation: CASSEIGGRAYEQFF.

The chain employs TRBV7-9 and TRBJ1-4; D gene uncertain. CDR1 and CDR2 (germline): SEHNR, FQNEAQ (reference sequence). The length of the CDR3 is 16 residues. The germline V and J ends were trimmed by 4 bases and 1 base, with 13 bases remaining between them. The CDR3 loop reads CASSSGPWVTNEKLFF. Here the CDR3 DNA reads TGTGCCAGCAGCTCGGGTCCTTGGGTAACTAATGAAAAACTGTTTTTT.

This chain uses TRBV5-4 with TRBJ2-3; no definite D call. Germline CDR1 is SGHNT and CDR2 is YYREEE (reference sequence). V lost 7 bases and J 1 base, leaving 19 bases between the germline ends. CDR3 size: 16 residues. The CDR3 nucleotides read TGTGCCAGCCACTTGTCCCCCACGGCGGGCACAGATACGCAGTATTTT. As protein: CASHLSPTAGTDTQYF.

This chain joins TRBV27 and TRBJ1-5; 8 nucleotides line up with TRBD1. The CDR3 extends over 18 amino acids. J gave up 6 bases and V 3 bases, and 16 bases lay outside the gene matches. Per germline, CDR1 MNHEY and CDR2 SMNVEV (reference sequence). The CDR3 DNA reads as TGTGCCAGCAGTTTCTCCAAGCCGGGACAGGTTTTAGGTCAGCCCCAGCATTTT. This encodes CASSFSKPGQVLGQPQHF.

This chain connects TRBV9 to TRBJ1-2; tentatively, D is TRBD1 (5 bases). There are 16 residues in the CDR3. V gave up 4 bases and J gave up 0 bases, with 16 bases separating them. The germline V gene encodes CDR1 SGDLS and CDR2 YYNGEE. The CDR3 here is CASSLTPGVANYGYTF. As DNA, the CDR3 is TGTGCCAGCAGCCTCACGCCGGGGGTTGCTAACTATGGCTACACCTTC.

The chain combines TRBV4-1 with TRBJ2-7, with 15 positions matching TRBD2. CDR3 length equals 16 residues. With 2 bases clipped from V and 4 bases from J, the junction kept 3 bases outside the gene matches. Per the germline V gene, CDR1 is MGHRA and CDR2 is YSYEKL. DNA for the CDR3: TGCGCCAGCAGCCAATCGGGACTAGCGGGAGGATACGAGCAGTACTTC. Encoded protein: CASSQSGLAGGYEQYF.

CDR3 nucleotide sequence: TGTGCCAGCAGCTTAAGTGGGGGCGGTGGTAACACTGAAGCTTTCTTT. This codes for CASSLSGGGGNTEAFF. The chain couples TRBV7-6 to TRBJ1-1, with a weak D call TRBD1 (6 bases). CDR3 length: 16 residues. Between the trimmed V and J ends, which lost 2 bases and 2 bases, there was a span of 15 bases. The germline CDR1 and CDR2 sequences are SGHVS and FNYEAQ.

The chain has TRBV10-3 and TRBJ2-7; D perhaps matches TRBD2 (5 bases). Germline values: CDR1 ENHRY, CDR2 SYGVKD. The CDR3 has 13 amino acids. Trimming shortened V by 2 bases and J by 1 base, and 6 bases separated the two germline ends. The CDR3 protein is CAISESGSYEQYV. The CDR3 DNA is TGTGCCATCAGTGAGAGCGGTTCCTACGAGCAGTACGTC.

The chain links TRBV19 to TRBJ1-4, with D perhaps TRBD1 (6 bases). Trimming stripped 11 bases from V and 4 bases from J, with 17 bases between. The CDR3 consists of 14 residues. The germline V gene encodes CDR1 LNHDA and CDR2 SQIVND (reference sequence). The CDR3 sequence: CAGQARGINEKLFF. The CDR3 region has the DNA TGTGCCGGCCAAGCCAGGGGAATTAATGAAAAACTGTTTTTT.

This chain links TRBV6-1 with TRBJ1-5, with TRBD1 matching over 8 bases. Unmatched junction bases numbered 5, after V lost 4 bases and J lost 0 bases. The CDR3 sequence is 16 residues long. Germline CDR1 reads MNHNS; CDR2 reads SASEGT. DNA of the CDR3: TGTGCCAGCAGTGTAGTAACAGGGGGTAGCAATCAGCCCCAGCATTTT. As protein: CASSVVTGGSNQPQHF.

The chain links TRBV11-2 to TRBJ1-1, with a possible D match to TRBD1 (6 bases). Trimming left V 6 bases short and J 6 bases short, with 14 bases between. CDR3 size: 13 residues. CDR1 and CDR2 from the germline V gene are SGHAT and FQNNGV. DNA for the CDR3: TGTGCCAGCAGGGGGGCAGGGATCCCTGAAGCTTTCTTT. Protein sequence: CASRGAGIPEAFF.

J is TRBJ2-3 and V is TRBV29-1, with D possibly being TRBD2 (6 bases). V gave up 6 bases and J gave up 1 base, with 14 bases separating them. Germline CDR1 reads SQVTM; CDR2 reads ANQGSEA. This CDR3 has 14 residues. The CDR3: CSVLKGLRTDTQYF. DNA of the CDR3: TGCAGCGTCCTGAAGGGACTCCGCACAGATACGCAGTATTTT.

This clone has a handful of counts. The V call is TRBV6-5, the J call TRBJ2-1; 9 bases line up with TRBD2. Germline loops: CDR1 MNHEY, CDR2 SVGAGI. The CDR3 loop spans 16 amino acids. After removal of 0 bases from V and 7 bases from J, the junction contained 7 bases not matched to a gene. This CDR3 reads CASSYSSSGGWNEQFF. The CDR3 DNA sequence: TGTGCCAGCAGTTACTCGAGTAGCGGGGGTTGGAATGAGCAGTTCTTC.

The chain carries TRBV3-1 (or the pseudogene TRBV3-2) and TRBJ2-1, with TRBD2 as a possible D gene (6 bases). The CDR3 sequence is 15 residues long. The germline V and J ends were trimmed by 3 bases and 6 bases, with 15 bases remaining between them. From germline, CDR1 is LGHDT and CDR2 YNNKEL (reference sequence). In DNA form, the CDR3 reads TGTGCCAGCAGCCATTGGCGGGGAGAAGCCAATGAGCAGTTCTTC. The encoded protein is CASSHWRGEANEQFF.

The CDR3 is CASSHRDYNEQFF. In nucleotides, the CDR3 is TGTGCCAGCAGCCACCGGGACTACAATGAGCAGTTCTTC. The chain carries TRBV6-6 and TRBJ2-1; D possibly corresponds to TRBD2 (5 bases). The CDR3 covers 13 residues. V was pared by 6 bases and J by 3 bases, with 9 bases between. CDR1 MNHNY and CDR2 SVGAGI come from the germline V gene (reference sequence).

The chain links TRBV11-2 to TRBJ2-2; D is possibly TRBD2 (6 bases). Trimming removed 6 bases at V and 5 bases at J, with 13 bases between. The CDR3 is 14 amino acids. The germline CDR1 and CDR2 sequences are SGHAT and FQNNGV. CDR3 region: CASSMRAGTGELFF. CDR3 bases: TGTGCCAGCAGTATGAGGGCGGGAACCGGGGAGCTGTTTTTT. The full variable domain, in which reference TRBV11-2 and TRBJ2-2 provide the parts outside the CDR3, is EAGVAQSPRYKIIEKRQSVAFWCNPISGHATLYWYQQILGQGPKLLIQFQNNGVVDDSQLPKDRFSAERLKGVDSTLKIQPAKLEDSAVYLCASSMRAGTGELFFGEGSRLTVL.

The chain has TRBV12-3 or TRBV12-4 and TRBJ1-1; 8 nucleotides match TRBD1. V lost 1 base, J lost 7 bases, and 2 bases stayed unmatched. The CDR3 is 13 residues long. The CDR3 sequence is CASSLGTGIEAFF. The CDR3 nucleotides are TGTGCCAGCAGTTTAGGGACAGGGATTGAAGCTTTCTTT.

The chain has TRBV7-2 and TRBJ2-1; TRBD2 matches at 13 bases. The ends lost 5 bases at V and 9 bases at J; junction bases unmatched: 7. The CDR3 loop spans 15 amino acids. CDR1 is SGHTA, CDR2 FQGNSA, per germline. CDR3 DNA: TGTGCCAGCAGCCTAACTAGCGGGAGGGCCGGTGAGCAGTTCTTC. Amino acids: CASSLTSGRAGEQFF.

The V gene is TRBV11-3, the J gene TRBJ1-1; 10 bases line up with TRBD1. The CDR3 spans 16 residues. Germline assignment: CDR1 SGHNT and CDR2 YENEEA. V dropped 5 bases and J dropped 4; count of bases not matched to a gene: 10. The CDR3: CASSLSLGTGATEAFF. In DNA, the CDR3 is TGTGCCAGCAGCCTCAGCCTCGGGACAGGGGCCACTGAAGCTTTCTTT.